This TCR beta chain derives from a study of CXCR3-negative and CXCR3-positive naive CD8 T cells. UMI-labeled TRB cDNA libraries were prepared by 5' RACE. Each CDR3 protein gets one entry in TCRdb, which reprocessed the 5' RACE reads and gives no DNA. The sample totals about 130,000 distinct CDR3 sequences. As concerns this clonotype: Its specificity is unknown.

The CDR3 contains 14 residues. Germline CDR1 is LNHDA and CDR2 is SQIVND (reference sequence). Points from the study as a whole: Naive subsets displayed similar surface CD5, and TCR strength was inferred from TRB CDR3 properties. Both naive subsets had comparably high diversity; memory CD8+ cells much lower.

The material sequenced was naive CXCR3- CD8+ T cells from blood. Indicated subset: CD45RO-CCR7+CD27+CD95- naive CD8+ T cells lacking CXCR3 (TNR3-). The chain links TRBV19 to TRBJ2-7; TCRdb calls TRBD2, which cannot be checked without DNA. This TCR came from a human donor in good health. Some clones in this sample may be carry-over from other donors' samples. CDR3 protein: CASSIKSPGREQYF.